These T cell receptor beta chains were read from a single sample in a study of shared clonotypes between healthy human individuals. Method: immunoSEQ multiplex PCR; TCRdb's copy keeps in-frame clones and lacks some. The repertoire includes about 100,000 clones, 60% to 75% of them detected once, and around half sits in the top ten. The sequenced sample was memory CD8+ T cells sorted from blood. These receptors originate from a man younger than 40 in good health. CDR3s include the opening cysteine and the closing phenylalanine or tryptophan. The D gene is left open where the match is weak. The size of a clone is reported for some rows only, either as once, few or many, or as a class for expanded clones.

TRBV30	TRBD2	TRBJ2-2	-	16	CAWSVVSGRGFGELFF	TGTGCCTGGAGTGTAGTAAGCGGGAGAGGGTTCGGGGAGCTGTTTTTT
TRBV6-1	-	TRBJ1-2	-	14	CASSEWLNNYGYTF	TGTGCCAGCAGTGAGTGGCTGAACAACTATGGCTACACCTTC
TRBV29-1	TRBD2	TRBJ2-1	-	14	CSPLGTSEINEQFF	TGCAGCCCGTTGGGGACTAGCGAGATCAATGAGCAGTTCTTC
TRBV28	-	TRBJ2-7	many	13	CASTTGTSYEQYF	TGTGCCAGCACCACGGGAACCTCCTACGAGCAGTACTTC
TRBV11-2	-	TRBJ2-7	many	14	CASSLAGWSYEQYF	TGTGCCAGCAGCTTAGCGGGTTGGTCCTACGAGCAGTACTTC
TRBV27	-	TRBJ2-7	few	14	CASSFQGGPYEQYF	TGTGCCAGCAGTTTTCAGGGGGGGCCATACGAGCAGTACTTC
TRBV2	-	TRBJ2-7	-	17	CASSLDRGESLSYEQYF	TGTGCCAGCAGTTTGGACAGAGGCGAGTCCCTCTCCTACGAGCAGTACTTC
TRBV29-1	TRBD1	TRBJ2-5	-	13	CSVLTGGRETQYF	TGCAGCGTCCTGACAGGGGGTAGAGAGACCCAGTACTTC
TRBV5-4	-	TRBJ2-5	few	14	CASSFGSDFSPQYF	TGTGCCAGCAGCTTTGGCAGCGATTTTAGTCCGCAGTACTTC
TRBV5-5	TRBD1	TRBJ2-7	-	14	CASSETGQSYEQYF	TGTGCCAGCAGCGAAACGGGACAGTCCTACGAGCAGTACTTC
TRBV11-2	TRBD2	TRBJ2-1	-	17	CASSYYRTSGSRNEQFF	TGTGCCAGCAGCTACTACAGGACTAGCGGGAGTAGGAATGAGCAGTTCTTC
TRBV7-9	TRBD2	TRBJ2-1	-	17	CASSLPVSGSRLREQFF	TGTGCCAGCAGCTTACCGGTTAGCGGGAGCCGTCTCAGGGAGCAGTTCTTC
TRBV7-9	-	TRBJ2-1	once	16	CASSLKGVGEYNEQFF	TGTGCCAGCAGCTTAAAGGGGGTCGGAGAGTACAATGAGCAGTTCTTC
TRBV18	-	TRBJ1-2	-	15	CASSADSTLNYGYTF	TGTGCCAGCTCAGCCGACAGCACCTTAAACTATGGCTACACCTTC
TRBV5-1	-	TRBJ2-3	many	13	CASRPDSTDTQYF	TGCGCCAGCAGGCCCGATAGCACAGATACGCAGTATTTT
TRBV6-1	-	TRBJ2-6	-	19	CASSDASATKAPGANVLTF	TGTGCCAGCAGTGACGCGTCCGCGACCAAGGCGCCTGGGGCCAACGTCCTGACTTTC
TRBV5-4	-	TRBJ2-7	-	14	CASSPWVSPVEQYF	TGTGCCAGCAGCCCCTGGGTCTCGCCGGTCGAGCAGTACTTC
TRBV7-8	-	TRBJ2-7	-	14	CASSPPGTSAQQYF	TGTGCCAGCAGCCCCCCCGGCACGTCCGCCCAGCAGTACTTC
TRBV28	-	TRBJ2-7	-	11	CASSTWHEQYF	TGTGCCAGCAGCACATGGCACGAGCAGTACTTC
TRBV18	-	TRBJ2-7	-	15	CASSPPTGEIDEQYF	TGTGCCAGCTCACCACCTACGGGAGAGATAGACGAGCAGTACTTC
TRBV10-3	-	TRBJ2-1	-	14	CAIYRLGAINEQFF	TGTGCCATCTACCGACTAGGGGCTATAAATGAGCAGTTCTTC
TRBV5-1	-	TRBJ2-1	-	13	CASSRESLNEQFF	TGCGCCAGCAGCAGGGAGTCCCTCAATGAGCAGTTCTTC